In this sample, the clone carrying this TCR beta chain turned up once. The antigen is not known. The entry originates in a study of T-cell memory formation after mild COVID-19. Study background: For the most part, TCR clusters were specific to one donor.

Study findings and constraints: The CD4+ clones that contracted clustered mainly within CM and EM, and the CD8+ clones concentrated in EMRA. Cross-reactive memory apparently joined, as some responding clones appeared in pre-infection memory.

The TCR alpha and TCR beta cDNA libraries, bearing sample barcodes and UMIs, were generated by 5'RACE using constant-segment primers. TCRdb itself ran the 5' RACE reads through MiXCR, one entry per CDR3 protein. The table records 500,000 to 550,000 distinct CDR3 sequences, roughly 20% of them present only once. Germline V gives CDR1 MNHEY, CDR2 SVGAGI. Trimming shortened V by 4 bases and J by 2 bases, and 11 bases separated the two germline ends. The CDR3 is 14 amino acids. The sample was PBMCs or a T cell subset sorted from them (not recorded which). The TCR originated in an adult woman who had mild COVID-19 (a few samples of this study predate the infection). Cell type and time point are not known. The chain recombines TRBV6-5 with TRBJ2-5, with a tentative D call TRBD2 (6 bases). The CDR3 DNA reads as TGTGCCAGCAGTTGGGACTCCTTGCAAGAGACCCAGTACTTC. Protein sequence: CASSWDSLQETQYF.